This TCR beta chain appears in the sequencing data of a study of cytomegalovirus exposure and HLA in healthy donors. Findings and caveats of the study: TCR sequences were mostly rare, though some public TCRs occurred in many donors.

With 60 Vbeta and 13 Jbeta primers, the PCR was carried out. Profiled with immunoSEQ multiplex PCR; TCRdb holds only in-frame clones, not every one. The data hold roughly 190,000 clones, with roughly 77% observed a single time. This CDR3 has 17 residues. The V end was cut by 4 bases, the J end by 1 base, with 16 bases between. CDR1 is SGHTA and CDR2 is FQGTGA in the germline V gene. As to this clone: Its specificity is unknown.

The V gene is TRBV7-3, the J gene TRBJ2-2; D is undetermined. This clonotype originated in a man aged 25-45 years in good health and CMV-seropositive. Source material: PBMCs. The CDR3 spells CASSSHSVRVNTGELFF. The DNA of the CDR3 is TGTGCCAGCAGCTCCCATTCTGTGCGCGTGAACACCGGGGAGCTGTTTTTT.